A selection of T cell receptor beta chains follows, all from one sample in a study of Ad26.COV2.S vaccination and SARS-CoV-2 variants. Profiling relied on immunoSEQ multiplex PCR, and the TCRdb table lists in-frame clones only, not all of them. This sample carries fewer than 800,000 clones, about 90% of them seen once, and the ten largest clones take about 1.5%. The sequences come from peripheral blood, collected in a trial of Ad26.COV2.S vaccine versus placebo. The receptors here all came from a person between 18 and 65 years old who received the Ad26.COV2.S COVID-19 vaccine or a placebo. Both conserved end residues are part of each CDR3. D genes are given only for firm matches. A clone size is listed for some rows: how often the clone was seen (once, few, many), or a class if it is expanded.

D	V	J	size	length	CDR3	DNA
.	TRBV10-1	TRBJ1-6	.	13	CASSESTGSPLHF	TGCGCCAGCAGTGAGTCGACCGGATCACCCCTCCACTTT
.	TRBV7-9	TRBJ2-1	once	12	CASSSGTRRQFF	TGTGCCAGCAGCTCAGGGACTCGGCGGCAGTTCTTC
TRBD1	TRBV30	TRBJ2-7	.	15	CAWSAPGQGGYEQYF	TGTGCCTGGAGTGCCCCGGGACAGGGAGGCTACGAGCAGTACTTC
TRBD2	TRBV5-1	TRBJ2-7	.	14	CASRPTSGTYEQYF	TGCGCCAGCAGACCGACTAGCGGGACGTACGAGCAGTACTTC
TRBD1	TRBV2	TRBJ1-5	.	15	CASSQEGAGNQPQHF	TGTGCCAGCAGTCAAGAGGGGGCTGGCAATCAGCCCCAGCATTTT
.	TRBV5-1	TRBJ2-3	.	16	CASSLDGTPYTDTQYF	TGCGCCAGCAGCTTGGATGGGACACCATACACAGATACGCAGTATTTT
.	TRBV6-2/TRBV6-3	TRBJ2-7	.	16	CASSYSSGYALYEQYF	TGTGCCAGCAGTTACTCGAGTGGTTACGCCCTCTACGAGCAGTACTTC
.	TRBV6-5	TRBJ1-2	.	12	CASTRDQRGYTF	TGTGCCAGCACCCGGGACCAGAGAGGCTACACCTTC
.	TRBV5-6	TRBJ1-2	.	12	CASSLTTYGYTF	TGTGCCAGCAGCTTGACAACCTATGGCTACACCTTC
.	TRBV9	TRBJ1-2	.	13	CASSVLANYGYTF	TGTGCCAGCAGCGTACTCGCTAACTATGGCTACACCTTC
.	TRBV4-2	TRBJ2-5	.	16	CASSQGGGGYQETQYF	TGTGCCAGCAGCCAAGGGGGGGGCGGGTACCAAGAGACCCAGTACTTC
.	TRBV6-5	TRBJ1-1	.	15	CASSYSGALNTEAFF	TGTGCCAGCAGTTACTCAGGGGCGCTGAACACTGAAGCTTTCTTT
.	TRBV7-2	TRBJ2-7	.	13	CASSLGGNYEQYF	TGTGCCAGCAGCTTAGGAGGCAACTACGAGCAGTACTTC
TRBD1	TRBV12-3/TRBV12-4	TRBJ1-2	.	13	CAIPTGGRNGYTF	TGTGCCATCCCGACAGGGGGCCGGAATGGCTACACCTTC
.	TRBV6-2/TRBV6-3	TRBJ2-7	.	16	CASSYHQDIASYEQYF	TGTGCCAGCAGTTACCATCAGGACATCGCCTCCTACGAGCAGTACTTC
.	TRBV9	TRBJ2-2	.	15	CASSVGVYDTGELFF	TGTGCCAGCAGCGTAGGGGTGTACGACACCGGGGAGCTGTTTTTT
TRBD2	TRBV5-4	TRBJ2-1	.	14	CASNQAGLYNEQFF	TGTGCCAGCAACCAAGCGGGGCTCTACAATGAGCAGTTCTTC
TRBD2	TRBV29-1	TRBJ2-3	.	15	CSAITGTSGTDTQYF	TGCAGCGCCATTACCGGGACTAGCGGGACAGATACGCAGTATTTT
.	TRBV5-4	TRBJ2-7	.	17	CASSPGLFAGSNYEQYF	TGTGCCAGCAGCCCTGGTCTGTTCGCGGGTTCAAACTACGAGCAGTACTTC
TRBD1	TRBV24-1	TRBJ2-1	.	15	CATHTGTEGDNEQFF	TGTGCCACCCACACCGGGACAGAAGGGGACAATGAGCAGTTCTTC
.	TRBV7-8	TRBJ2-7	.	14	CASSFGYSSYEQYF	TGTGCCAGCAGCTTTGGGTATAGCTCCTACGAGCAGTACTTC
.	TRBV27	TRBJ1-1	.	12	CASSPTGTEAFF	TGTGCCAGCAGTCCGACAGGTACTGAAGCTTTCTTT
.	TRBV5-1	TRBJ1-3	once	14	CASSLGGFGNTIYF	TGCGCCAGCAGCTTGGGGGGTTTTGGAAACACCATATATTTT
.	TRBV11-3	TRBJ2-2	.	15	CASSLVGTNTGELFF	TGTGCCAGCAGCTTAGTTGGGACCAACACCGGGGAGCTGTTTTTT
TRBD1	TRBV18	TRBJ2-2	.	19	CASSPPRGDRGFNTGELFF	TGTGCCAGCTCACCACCGAGAGGGGACAGGGGCTTCAACACCGGGGAGCTGTTTTTT
.	TRBV5-8	TRBJ2-2	.	16	CASSSWRGDNTGELFF	TGTGCCAGCAGTTCCTGGCGTGGGGATAACACCGGGGAGCTGTTTTTT
.	TRBV6-5	TRBJ2-3	once	15	CASSLAFMSTDTQYF	TGTGCCAGCAGTTTAGCTTTTATGAGCACAGATACGCAGTATTTT
.	TRBV6-5	TRBJ1-2	once	12	CASVGPFYGYTF	TGTGCCAGCGTGGGGCCCTTCTATGGCTACACCTTC
TRBD2	TRBV24-1	TRBJ2-3	.	14	CATRSGISTDTQYF	TGTGCCACCAGGAGCGGGATAAGCACAGATACGCAGTATTTT
TRBD2	TRBV5-4	TRBJ2-3	.	17	CASSEAEGLAGGDTQYF	TGTGCCAGCAGCGAAGCGGAGGGACTAGCGGGAGGAGATACGCAGTATTTT
TRBD1	TRBV6-5	TRBJ1-2	once	14	CASKRTGGGYGYTF	TGTGCCAGCAAGAGGACAGGGGGCGGCTATGGCTACACCTTC
.	TRBV19	TRBJ1-1	.	16	CASSTADYRARVEAFF	TGTGCCAGTAGTACCGCGGACTACAGGGCCCGAGTGGAAGCTTTCTTT
.	TRBV18	TRBJ2-4	.	14	CASSPDVAKNIQYF	TGTGCCAGCTCGCCCGATGTAGCCAAAAACATTCAGTACTTC
TRBD1	TRBV15	TRBJ2-7	once	16	CATSRGTGTATYEQYF	TGTGCCACCAGCAGAGGAACCGGGACAGCCACCTACGAGCAGTACTTC
TRBD2	TRBV5-1	TRBJ2-3	few	15	CASSPSGRGTDTQYF	TGCGCCAGCAGCCCGAGCGGGAGGGGCACAGATACGCAGTATTTT
TRBD1	TRBV2	TRBJ2-7	.	14	CATRSPGQFYEQYF	TGTGCCACCAGAAGCCCGGGACAGTTTTACGAGCAGTACTTC
.	TRBV2	TRBJ2-5	.	13	CASTPLEQETQYF	TGTGCCAGCACCCCTTTGGAACAAGAGACCCAGTACTTC
TRBD2	TRBV13	TRBJ2-3	.	16	CASSLWTSGGTDTQYF	TGTGCCAGCAGCTTGTGGACTAGCGGGGGCACAGATACGCAGTATTTT
.	TRBV28	TRBJ2-1	.	15	CASSFRGPRYNEQFF	TGTGCCAGCAGTTTTCGGGGCCCCAGGTACAATGAGCAGTTCTTC
TRBD2	TRBV27	TRBJ2-1	.	14	CASSRLAGDNEQFF	TGTGCCAGCAGCCGTCTAGCGGGCGACAATGAGCAGTTCTTC
.	TRBV18	TRBJ2-3	.	13	CASSLRETDTQYF	TGTGCCAGCTCACTGAGAGAAACAGATACGCAGTATTTT
.	TRBV21-1	TRBJ1-2	few	13	CASSSSTGFGYTF	TGTGCCAGCAGCAGCTCGACAGGGTTTGGCTACACCTTC
.	TRBV5-5	TRBJ1-5	.	14	CASSYRREEQPQHF	TGTGCCAGCAGCTACAGAAGAGAGGAGCAGCCCCAGCATTTT
TRBD1	TRBV6-5	TRBJ1-6	once	16	CASSYPPGTGPSPLHF	TGTGCCAGCAGTTACCCACCTGGGACAGGGCCTTCACCCCTCCACTTT
TRBD2	TRBV27	TRBJ2-2	.	17	CASSLLLAGVNTGELFF	TGTGCCAGCAGTTTACTACTAGCGGGAGTCAACACCGGGGAGCTGTTTTTT
TRBD2	TRBV18	TRBJ2-7	.	16	CASSPPSSGRPYEQYF	TGTGCCAGCTCACCACCGTCTAGCGGGCGACCCTACGAGCAGTACTTC
.	TRBV6-2/TRBV6-3	TRBJ1-5	.	14	CASSYLGGFQPQHF	TGTGCCAGCAGTTACCTAGGGGGTTTTCAGCCCCAGCATTTT